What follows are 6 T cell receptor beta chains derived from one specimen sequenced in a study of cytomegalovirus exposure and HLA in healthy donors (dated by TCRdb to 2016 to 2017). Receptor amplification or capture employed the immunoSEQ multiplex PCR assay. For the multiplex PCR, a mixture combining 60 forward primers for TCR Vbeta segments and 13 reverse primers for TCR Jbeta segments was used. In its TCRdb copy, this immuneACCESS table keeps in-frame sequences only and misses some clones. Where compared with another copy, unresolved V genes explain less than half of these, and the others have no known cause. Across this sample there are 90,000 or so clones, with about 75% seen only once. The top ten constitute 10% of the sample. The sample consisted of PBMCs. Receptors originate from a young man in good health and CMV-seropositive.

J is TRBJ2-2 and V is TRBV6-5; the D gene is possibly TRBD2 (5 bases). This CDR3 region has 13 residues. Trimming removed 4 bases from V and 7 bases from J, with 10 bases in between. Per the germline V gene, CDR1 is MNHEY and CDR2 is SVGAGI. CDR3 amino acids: CASSWQSGGELFF. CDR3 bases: TGTGCCAGCAGTTGGCAGAGCGGCGGGGAGCTGTTTTTT.

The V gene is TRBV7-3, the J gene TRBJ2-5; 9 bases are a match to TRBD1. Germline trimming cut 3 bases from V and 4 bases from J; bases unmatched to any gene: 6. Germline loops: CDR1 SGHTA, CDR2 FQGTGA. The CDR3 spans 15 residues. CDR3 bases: TGTGCCAGCAGCTTGGGGGACAGGGATGTAGAGACCCAGTACTTC. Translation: CASSLGDRDVETQYF. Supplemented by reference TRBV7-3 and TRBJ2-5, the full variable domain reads GAGVSQTPSNKVTEKGKYVELRCDPISGHTALYWYRQSLGQGPEFLIYFQGTGAADDSGLPNDRFFAVRPEGSVSTLKIQRTERGDSAVYLCASSLGDRDVETQYFGPGTRLLVL.

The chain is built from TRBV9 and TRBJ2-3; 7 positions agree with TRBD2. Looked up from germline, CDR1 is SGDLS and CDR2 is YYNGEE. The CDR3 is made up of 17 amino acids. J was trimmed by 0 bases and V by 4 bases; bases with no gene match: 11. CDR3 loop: CASSSTGTGGSTDTQYF. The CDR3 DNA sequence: TGTGCCAGCAGCTCCACGGGAACGGGGGGTAGCACAGATACGCAGTATTTT.

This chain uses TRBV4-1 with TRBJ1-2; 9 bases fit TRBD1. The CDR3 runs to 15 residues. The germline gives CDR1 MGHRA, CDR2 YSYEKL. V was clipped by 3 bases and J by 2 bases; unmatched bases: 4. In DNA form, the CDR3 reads TGCGCCAGCAGCCAGGGACAGGGCCTAAACTATGGCTACACCTTC. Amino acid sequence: CASSQGQGLNYGYTF.

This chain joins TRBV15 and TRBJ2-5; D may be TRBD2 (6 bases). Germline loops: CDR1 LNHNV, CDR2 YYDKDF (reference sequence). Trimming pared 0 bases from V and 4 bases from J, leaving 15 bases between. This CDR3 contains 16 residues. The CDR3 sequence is CATSRDLGRRGETQYF. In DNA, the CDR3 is TGTGCCACCAGCAGAGACCTGGGGAGGAGAGGAGAGACCCAGTACTTC. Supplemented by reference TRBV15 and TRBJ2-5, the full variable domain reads DAMVIQNPRYQVTQFGKPVTLSCSQTLNHNVMYWYQQKSSQAPKLLFHYYDKDFNNEADTPDNFQSRRPNTSFCFLDIRSPGLGDTAMYLCATSRDLGRRGETQYFGPGTRLLVL.

This CDR3 reads CASSPGMNRATKIYGYTF. The DNA of the CDR3 is TGTGCCAGCTCACCGGGGATGAACAGGGCCACTAAAATCTATGGCTACACCTTC. The chain combines TRBV18 with TRBJ1-2, with D tentatively TRBD1 (6 bases). Trimming shortened V by 3 bases and J by 4 bases, and 24 bases separated the two germline ends. The CDR3 spans 18 residues. Germline-derived CDR1 and CDR2 are KGHSH and LQKENI. The variable domain in full, completed from reference TRBV18 and TRBJ1-2, reads NAGVMQNPRHLVRRRGQEARLRCSPMKGHSHVYWYRQLPEEGLKFMVYLQKENIIDESGMPKERFSAEFPKEGPSILRIQQVVRGDSAAYFCASSPGMNRATKIYGYTFGSGTRLTVV.